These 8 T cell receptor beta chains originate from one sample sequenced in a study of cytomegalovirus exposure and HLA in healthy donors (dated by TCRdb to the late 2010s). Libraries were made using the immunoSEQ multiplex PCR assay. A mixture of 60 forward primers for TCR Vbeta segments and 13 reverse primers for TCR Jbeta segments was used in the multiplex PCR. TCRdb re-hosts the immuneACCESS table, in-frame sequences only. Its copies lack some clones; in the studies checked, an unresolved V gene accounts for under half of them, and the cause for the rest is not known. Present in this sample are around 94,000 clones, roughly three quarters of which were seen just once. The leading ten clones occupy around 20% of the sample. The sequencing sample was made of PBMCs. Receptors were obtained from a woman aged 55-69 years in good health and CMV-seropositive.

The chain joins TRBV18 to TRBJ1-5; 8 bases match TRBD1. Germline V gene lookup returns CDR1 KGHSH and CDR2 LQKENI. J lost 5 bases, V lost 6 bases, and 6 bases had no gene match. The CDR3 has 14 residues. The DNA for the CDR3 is TGTGCCAGCTCGCCGGACAGGGATGATCAGCCCCAGCATTTT. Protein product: CASSPDRDDQPQHF.

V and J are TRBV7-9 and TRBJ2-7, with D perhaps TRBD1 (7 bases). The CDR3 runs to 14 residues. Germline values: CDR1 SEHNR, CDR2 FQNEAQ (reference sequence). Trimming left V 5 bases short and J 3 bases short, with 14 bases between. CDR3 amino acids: CASSEGAGLYEQYF. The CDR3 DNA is TGTGCCAGCAGCGAGGGGGCGGGGCTCTACGAGCAGTACTTC.

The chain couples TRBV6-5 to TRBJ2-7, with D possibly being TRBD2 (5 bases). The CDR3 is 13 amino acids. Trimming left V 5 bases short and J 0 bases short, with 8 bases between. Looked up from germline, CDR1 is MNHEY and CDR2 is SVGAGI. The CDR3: CASSPGNSYEQYF. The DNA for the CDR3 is TGTGCCAGCAGTCCCGGGAACTCCTACGAGCAGTACTTC.

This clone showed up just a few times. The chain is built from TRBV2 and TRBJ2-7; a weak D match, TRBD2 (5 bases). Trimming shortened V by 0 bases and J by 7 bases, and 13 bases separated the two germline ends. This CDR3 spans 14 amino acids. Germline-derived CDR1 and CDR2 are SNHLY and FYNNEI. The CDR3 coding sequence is TGTGCCAGCAGTGAAGCTAGAGGGTTAGGGGAGCAGTACTTC. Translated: CASSEARGLGEQYF.

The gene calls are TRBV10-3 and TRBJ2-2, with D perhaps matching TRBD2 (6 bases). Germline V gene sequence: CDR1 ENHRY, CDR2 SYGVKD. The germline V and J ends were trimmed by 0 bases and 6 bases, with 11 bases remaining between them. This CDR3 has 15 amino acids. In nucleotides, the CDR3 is TGTGCCATCAGTGAGTCCCGGGAGCCGGCCGGGGAGCTGTTTTTT. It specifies CAISESREPAGELFF.

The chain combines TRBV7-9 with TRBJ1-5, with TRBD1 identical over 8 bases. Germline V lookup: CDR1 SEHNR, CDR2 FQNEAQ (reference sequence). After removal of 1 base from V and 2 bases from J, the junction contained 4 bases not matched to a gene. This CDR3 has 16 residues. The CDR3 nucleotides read TGTGCCAGCAGCTTAGACAGGGGGATCGGCAATCAGCCCCAGCATTTT. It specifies CASSLDRGIGNQPQHF.

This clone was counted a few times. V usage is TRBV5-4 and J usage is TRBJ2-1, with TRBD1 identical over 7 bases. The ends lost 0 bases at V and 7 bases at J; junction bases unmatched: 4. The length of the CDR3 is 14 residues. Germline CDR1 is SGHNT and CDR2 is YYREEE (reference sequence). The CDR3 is CASSLEDRSNEQFF. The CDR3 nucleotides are TGTGCCAGCAGCTTGGAGGACAGGTCGAATGAGCAGTTCTTC.

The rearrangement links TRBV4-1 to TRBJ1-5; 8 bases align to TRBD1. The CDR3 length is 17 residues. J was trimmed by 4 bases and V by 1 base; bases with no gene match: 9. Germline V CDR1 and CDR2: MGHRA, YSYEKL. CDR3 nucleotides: TGCGCCAGCAGCCAAGGGATGCAGGGGGCGAGGAATCAGCCCCAGCATTTT. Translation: CASSQGMQGARNQPQHF.